Following are 28 T cell receptor beta chains from one sample sequenced in a study of T cell responses to AZD1222 COVID-19 vaccine. The protocol was immunoSEQ multiplex PCR, while the TCRdb copy is restricted to in-frame clones and leaves out a portion. The sample holds some 190,000 clones, about nine tenths seen once. Specimen: peripheral blood, collected 28 days after the second AZD1222 dose. Receptors originate from an adult who received the AZD1222 COVID-19 vaccine.

This rearrangement joins TRBV5-1 to TRBJ2-7; possibly TRBD1 for D (6 bases). The CDR3 totals 16 residues. CDR1 and CDR2 from the germline V gene are SGHRS and YFSETQ. Trimming removed 4 bases from V and 1 base from J, with 18 bases in between. CDR3 protein: CASSSTSGVLSYEQYF. In nucleotides, the CDR3 is TGCGCCAGCAGCAGCACCTCAGGGGTTTTATCCTACGAGCAGTACTTC.

V usage is TRBV13 and J usage is TRBJ1-2; D unresolved. The CDR3 runs to 14 residues. Trimming left V 4 bases short and J 7 bases short, with 16 bases between. Germline V gene sequence: CDR1 PRHDT, CDR2 FYEKMQ (reference sequence). The chain's CDR3 is CASSWGVTNRGYTF. CDR3 DNA: TGTGCCAGCAGCTGGGGAGTAACAAACCGTGGCTACACCTTC.

This chain connects TRBV5-1 to TRBJ1-2; no reliable D call. V lost 0 bases and J lost 0, with 12 bases in between. Germline V gene sequence: CDR1 SGHRS, CDR2 YFSETQ. The CDR3 is 16 amino acids. The CDR3 reads CASSLGSSTTNYGYTF. DNA of the CDR3: TGCGCCAGCAGCTTGGGGTCGTCAACCACTAACTATGGCTACACCTTC.

The V gene is TRBV6-5, the J gene TRBJ2-2, with 8 bases matching TRBD2. J was trimmed by 5 bases and V by 0 bases; bases with no gene match: 5. This CDR3 spans 16 amino acids. Germline-derived CDR1 and CDR2 are MNHEY and SVGAGI. CDR3 DNA sequence: TGTGCCAGCAGTTACTCGAGACTAGCGAGTACCGGGGAGCTGTTTTTT. Its protein product is CASSYSRLASTGELFF.

This sequence joins TRBV19 and TRBJ1-2; TRBD1 is a possible D gene (6 bases). Germline V lookup: CDR1 LNHDA, CDR2 SQIVND (reference sequence). This CDR3 comprises 15 residues. V lost 4 bases, J lost 4 bases, and 16 bases lay in between. The CDR3 sequence: CASSTSGAQGYGYTF. The CDR3 coding sequence is TGTGCCAGTAGTACATCAGGGGCCCAGGGCTATGGCTACACCTTC.

This clone came up once. The genes are TRBV12-3 or TRBV12-4 and TRBJ2-3; D remains unclear. The ends were cut back, 7 bases at V and 3 bases at J, with 5 bases in the middle. The CDR3 extends over 11 amino acids. The CDR3: CASTKTDTQYF. The CDR3 DNA sequence: TGTGCCAGCACCAAGACAGATACGCAGTATTTT.

The chain has TRBV7-3 and TRBJ1-1; D remains ambiguous. The CDR3 runs 13 residues. Germline CDR1 and CDR2: SGHTA and FQGTGA. Trimming removed 5 bases from V and 0 bases from J, with 7 bases in between. CDR3 loop: CASSRELNTEAFF. The CDR3 nucleotides read TGTGCCAGCAGCCGAGAGTTGAACACTGAAGCTTTCTTT.

This rearrangement joins TRBV7-9 to TRBJ1-1, with 11 positions matching TRBD1. The CDR3 is 11 amino acids. V lost 11 bases, J lost 10 bases, and 6 bases stayed unmatched. The V gene's germline CDR1 is SEHNR and CDR2 FQNEAQ (reference sequence). The CDR3 bases are TGTGCCTGCGGGACAGGGGGGTCAGCTTTCTTT. It yields the protein CACGTGGSAFF.

V gene TRBV4-2 combines with J gene TRBJ1-2; maybe TRBD1 (6 bases). In germline, CDR1 is LGHNA, CDR2 YNFKEQ. CDR3 size: 15 residues. Trimming removed 0 bases at V and 2 bases at J, with 10 bases between. Here the CDR3 reads CASSQDAGTNYGYTF. As DNA, the CDR3 is TGTGCCAGCAGCCAAGATGCGGGGACAAACTATGGCTACACCTTC.

This clone was seen more than once but under ten times. The V call is TRBV6-1, the J call TRBJ1-1; D not resolved. The CDR3 is 17 residues long. V shed 2 bases and J shed 1 base, with 17 bases lying between them. The germline V gene encodes CDR1 MNHNS and CDR2 SASEGT. CDR3 sequence (DNA): TGTGCCAGCAGTGAAAATTTAGGCCCCTGGCGGAACACTGAAGCTTTCTTT. This encodes CASSENLGPWRNTEAFF.

The rearrangement joins TRBV21-1 to TRBJ1-2; the table calls TRBD1, which could not be checked here. TRBV21-1 is designated a pseudogene. The CDR3 is 14 amino acids. The CDR3, as DNA: TGTGCCAGCAGCGAACGGGCAGGGGGCTATGGCTACACCTTC. It encodes CASSERAGGYGYTF.

The rearrangement uses TRBV14 and TRBJ2-5; 7 positions agree with TRBD2. Germline V gene sequence: CDR1 SGHDN, CDR2 FVKESK. The CDR3 loop spans 15 amino acids. V was clipped by 4 bases and J by 1 base; unmatched bases: 6. For the CDR3, the DNA is TGTGCCAGCAGCCCCATGTGGGGGGGCCAAGAGACCCAGTACTTC. It specifies CASSPMWGGQETQYF.

The rearrangement links TRBV6-1 to TRBJ1-2, with TRBD1 matching over 7 bases. The CDR3 consists of 14 residues. The V gene end was trimmed by 2 bases and the J gene end by 7 bases; junction bases not matched to a gene: 7. Germline V gene lookup returns CDR1 MNHNS and CDR2 SASEGT. DNA of the CDR3: TGTGCCAGCAGTGAAATAGATGACAGGGCTGGCTACACCTTC. Its protein product is CASSEIDDRAGYTF.

The V call is TRBV6-6, the J call TRBJ1-2; the D gene is possibly TRBD1 (6 bases). Between the trimmed V and J ends, which lost 5 bases and 4 bases, there was a span of 17 bases. The CDR3 covers 15 residues. Germline V gene sequence: CDR1 MNHNY, CDR2 SVGAGI (reference sequence). CDR3 sequence (DNA): TGTGCCAGCAGTCCCGCCTTTAGGGGGTTCTATGGCTACACCTTC. Its translation is CASSPAFRGFYGYTF.

This sequence joins TRBV6-2 or TRBV6-3 and TRBJ1-5; 8 bases are shared with TRBD1. The CDR3 covers 14 residues. The germline gives CDR1 MNHEY, CDR2 SVGEGT. With 6 bases clipped from V and 6 bases from J, the junction kept 7 bases outside the gene matches. The CDR3 DNA sequence: TGTGCCAGCAGCACGGACAGGGTCAGTCAGCCCCAGCATTTT. Its protein product is CASSTDRVSQPQHF.

The chain combines TRBV10-3 with TRBJ1-1; tentative D call: TRBD1 (5 bases). The CDR3 has 11 residues. Germline V gene sequence: CDR1 ENHRY, CDR2 SYGVKD. V was pared by 0 bases and J by 10 bases, with 6 bases between. The DNA of the CDR3 is TGTGCCATCAGTGAGTCGGGGGGAGCTTTCTTT. It yields the protein CAISESGGAFF.

The gene calls are TRBV19 and TRBJ2-7; D gene unclear. CDR1 is LNHDA, CDR2 SQIVND, per germline (reference sequence). The CDR3 covers 12 residues. V lost 1 base to trimming and J lost 10 bases, with 11 bases between them. CDR3 region: CASSIGVGPQYF. The CDR3 DNA reads as TGTGCCAGTAGTATAGGGGTAGGACCCCAGTACTTC.

This clone came up once. This chain uses TRBV3-1 (or the pseudogene TRBV3-2) with TRBJ1-2; D not resolved. Germline V lookup: CDR1 LGHDT, CDR2 YNNKEL (reference sequence). Trimming took off 1 base at V and 7 bases at J, with 16 bases between the two ends. The CDR3 contains 15 residues. Written as DNA, the CDR3 is TGTGCCAGCAGCCAAGGTATGTGGTCCGGGAGTGGCTACACCTTC. Protein: CASSQGMWSGSGYTF.

The CDR3 region is CASSLVDNYEQYF. The DNA for the CDR3 is TGTGCCAGCAGCTTAGTGGACAACTACGAGCAGTACTTC. V is TRBV11-2 and J is TRBJ2-7; tentatively, D is TRBD1 (5 bases). Germline values: CDR1 SGHAT, CDR2 FQNNGV. The length of the CDR3 is 13 residues. V dropped 1 base and J dropped 3 bases, with 7 bases sitting between them.

V usage is TRBV5-1 and J usage is TRBJ1-1; D call uncertain. Looked up from germline, CDR1 is SGHRS and CDR2 is YFSETQ. The ends were cut back, 2 bases at V and 4 bases at J, with 12 bases in the middle. The length of the CDR3 is 14 residues. The CDR3 is CASSFGPRGTEAFF. CDR3 DNA sequence: TGCGCCAGCAGCTTCGGGCCCCGAGGCACTGAAGCTTTCTTT. Full variable domain (remainder filled in from reference TRBV5-1 and TRBJ1-1): KAGVTQTPRYLIKTRGQQVTLSCSPISGHRSVSWYQQTPGQGLQFLFEYFSETQRNKGNFPGRFSGRQFSNSRSEMNVSTLELGDSALYLCASSFGPRGTEAFFGQGTRLTVV.

In this sample, this clone turned up a few times. This chain connects TRBV18 to TRBJ2-1; 9 nucleotides align to TRBD1. The CDR3 consists of 15 residues. Trimming removed 3 bases from V and 3 bases from J; junction bases left unmatched: 3. The V gene's germline CDR1 is KGHSH and CDR2 LQKENI. The DNA of the CDR3 is TGTGCCAGCTCACCCGACAGGGGGTTCTACAATGAGCAGTTCTTC. This sequence encodes CASSPDRGFYNEQFF.

This rearrangement joins TRBV3-1 (or the pseudogene TRBV3-2) to TRBJ2-5; no clear D. The CDR3 has 15 amino acids. V was clipped by 1 base and J by 2 bases, with 11 bases between them. Germline V gene sequence: CDR1 LGHDT, CDR2 YNNKEL (reference sequence). This chain's CDR3 is CASSQGHGAQETQYF. The CDR3 DNA reads as TGTGCCAGCAGCCAAGGTCACGGAGCTCAAGAGACCCAGTACTTC.

This chain joins TRBV6-1 and TRBJ1-5; D gene uncertain. This CDR3 comprises 13 residues. The germline CDR1 and CDR2 sequences are MNHNS and SASEGT. Deletions cut 1 base from V and 5 bases from J, with 6 bases between. CDR3 residues: CASSEVAYQPQHF. As DNA, the CDR3 is TGTGCCAGCAGTGAAGTGGCTTATCAGCCCCAGCATTTT.

The rearrangement joins TRBV3-1 (or the pseudogene TRBV3-2) to TRBJ2-1, with TRBD2 as a possible D gene (6 bases). CDR1 is LGHDT and CDR2 is YNNKEL in the germline V gene (reference sequence). The CDR3 has 12 amino acids. The germline V and J ends were trimmed by 4 bases and 13 bases, with 14 bases remaining between them. The DNA of the CDR3 is TGTGCCAGCAGCCGACCGGGACTGGATCAGTTCTTC. Its protein product is CASSRPGLDQFF.

The chain is built from TRBV11-2 and TRBJ2-2; D unclear. Germline loops: CDR1 SGHAT, CDR2 FQNNGV. This CDR3 is built from 15 residues. The V gene lost 5 bases and the J gene lost 1 base, with 11 bases spanning the gap. Here the CDR3 reads CASSPVGMNTGELFF. The CDR3 region has the DNA TGTGCCAGCAGCCCTGTAGGCATGAACACCGGGGAGCTGTTTTTT.

The CDR3 region is CASSQQGSGTGELFF. The CDR3 DNA is TGTGCCAGCAGCCAGCAGGGTAGCGGCACCGGGGAGCTGTTTTTT. This chain uses TRBV7-8 with TRBJ2-2, with TRBD2 as a possible D gene (6 bases). There are 15 residues in the CDR3. Germline V lookup: CDR1 SGHVS, CDR2 FQNEAQ. Trimming shortened V by 5 bases and J by 4 bases, and 14 bases separated the two germline ends.

The rearrangement uses TRBV6-5 and TRBJ2-7; weak D call: TRBD2 (6 bases). The CDR3 has 14 amino acids. Germline CDR1 is MNHEY and CDR2 is SVGAGI. Trimming left V 7 bases short and J 3 bases short, with 16 bases between. The CDR3 loop reads CASKRDLNVYEQYF. For the CDR3, the DNA is TGTGCCAGCAAAAGGGACTTGAATGTCTACGAGCAGTACTTC.

The chain carries TRBV21-1 and TRBJ1-2; the DNA was not compared with TRBD1, the D call given in the table. TRBV21-1 is labeled a pseudogene. The CDR3 totals 14 residues. CDR3 bases: TGTGCCAGCAGCAAAGGAGGGGGCGGCTATGGCTACACCTTC. This translates into CASSKGGGGYGYTF.